These 3 T cell receptor beta chains were all obtained from the same sample, sequenced in a study of cytomegalovirus exposure and HLA in healthy donors (dated by TCRdb to about 2017). Library preparation used the immunoSEQ multiplex PCR assay. For the multiplex PCR, a mixture combining 60 forward primers for TCR Vbeta segments and 13 reverse primers for TCR Jbeta segments was used. This immuneACCESS table, as held by TCRdb, lists in-frame sequences with V and J called but not all clones. Of the missing ones, under half trace to an unresolved V gene in checked studies; the others have no known cause. The sample table records about 200,000 clones; 86% of these occur just once. The ten most abundant clones make up 0.31% of the sample. Sequenced: PBMCs. The source of these receptors is a woman in her 30s in good health and CMV-seronegative.

This clone was seen just once. The CDR3 nucleotides are TGTGCCAGCAGCTCTTTAGCGGGGACACACAATGAGCAGTTCTTC. Encoded protein: CASSSLAGTHNEQFF. This chain joins TRBV7-8 and TRBJ2-1; 8 bases align to TRBD2. In germline, CDR1 is SGHVS, CDR2 FQNEAQ. The CDR3 consists of 15 residues. The junction had 7 bases not matched to a gene; V was cut back by 4 bases and J by 5 bases.

The rearrangement links TRBV19 to TRBJ2-3; a possible D gene is TRBD1 (6 bases). Germline assignment: CDR1 LNHDA and CDR2 SQIVND (reference sequence). The length of the CDR3 is 14 residues. The V end was cut by 7 bases, the J end by 2 bases, with 13 bases between. CDR3 nucleotides: TGTGCCAGTAATCAGGGGAGAATCACAGATACGCAGTATTTT. Its translation: CASNQGRITDTQYF.

The rearrangement links TRBV6-1 to TRBJ2-7; the D gene is possibly TRBD2 (5 bases). CDR1 is MNHNS, CDR2 SASEGT, per germline. Trimming took off 11 bases at V and 2 bases at J, with 16 bases between the two ends. This CDR3 comprises 13 residues. In DNA form, the CDR3 reads TGTGCCTCCACGTACTCGAGGGCCTACGAGCAGTACTTC. Protein sequence: CASTYSRAYEQYF.